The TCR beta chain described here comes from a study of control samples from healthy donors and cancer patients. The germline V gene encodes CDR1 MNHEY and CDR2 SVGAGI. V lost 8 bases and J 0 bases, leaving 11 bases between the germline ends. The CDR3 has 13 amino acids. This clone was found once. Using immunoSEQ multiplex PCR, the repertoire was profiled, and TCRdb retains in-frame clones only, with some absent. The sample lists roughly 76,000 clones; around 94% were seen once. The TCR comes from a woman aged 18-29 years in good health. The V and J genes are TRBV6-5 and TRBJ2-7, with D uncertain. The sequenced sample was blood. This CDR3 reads CASGSMSSYEQYF. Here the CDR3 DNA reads TGTGCCAGCGGGTCAATGAGCTCCTACGAGCAGTACTTC.